Each of the 20 T cell receptor beta chains below was sequenced from the same sample in a study of blood T cell repertoires in COVID-19. Some clones are missing from TCRdb's copy, which holds only in-frame ones; the method was immunoSEQ multiplex PCR. This table holds approximately 130,000 clones, about 90% found once. Sequenced: peripheral blood. The receptors here all came from a woman aged 50 to 65 who had recovered from COVID-19.

The V and J genes are TRBV20-1 and TRBJ2-3, with 10 bases identical to TRBD1. Germline V gene lookup returns CDR1 DFQATT and CDR2 SNEGSKA (reference sequence). The CDR3 extends over 15 amino acids. V gave up 3 bases and J gave up 1 base; unmatched junction bases: 4. The CDR3 nucleotides read TGCAGTGCTAGTGGACAGGGGGTTGGCACAGATACGCAGTATTTT. It encodes CSASGQGVGTDTQYF.

The chain links TRBV25-1 to TRBJ2-6; tentatively, D is TRBD1 (7 bases). Germline V gene data show CDR1 as MGHDK and CDR2 as SYGVNS. The V end lost 6 bases, the J end lost 0 bases, and 12 bases lay between the germline ends. The CDR3 contains 16 residues. The CDR3, as DNA: TGTGCCAGCAGGCAGGGGGGAGGCTCTGGGGCCAACGTCCTGACTTTC. It yields the protein CASRQGGGSGANVLTF. The complete variable domain, with remaining parts taken from reference TRBV25-1 and TRBJ2-6, reads EADIYQTPRYLVIGTGKKITLECSQTMGHDKMYWYQQDPGMELHLIHYSYGVNSTEKGDLSSESTVSRIRTEHFPLTLESARPSHTSQYLCASRQGGGSGANVLTFGAGSRLTVL.

The V and J genes are TRBV3-1 (or the pseudogene TRBV3-2) and TRBJ1-1, with D perhaps matching TRBD1 (5 bases). The germline V gene encodes CDR1 LGHDT and CDR2 YNNKEL (reference sequence). V lost 3 bases, J lost 0 bases, and 20 bases lay in between. The CDR3 contains 18 residues. The CDR3 DNA follows: TGTGCCAGCAGCCACCAGACCAGGGTGGGGGAGGTGAACACTGAAGCTTTCTTT. This codes for CASSHQTRVGEVNTEAFF.

The J gene is TRBJ2-7, the V gene TRBV30, with TRBD2 matching over 10 bases. The CDR3 loop spans 13 amino acids. Germline CDR1 reads GTSNPN; CDR2 reads SVGIG (reference sequence). The chain's CDR3 is CALLAGRPYEQYF. The CDR3, as DNA: TGTGCATTACTAGCGGGACGCCCCTACGAGCAGTACTTC. The full variable domain, completed using reference TRBV30 and TRBJ2-7, is SQTIHQWPATLVQPVGSPLSLECTVEGTSNPNLYWYRQAAGRGLQLLFYSVGIGQISSEVPQNLSASRPQDRQFILSSKKLLLSDSGFYLCALLAGRPYEQYFGPGTRLTVT.

The chain couples TRBV9 to TRBJ2-7; 8 nucleotides line up with TRBD1. V lost 1 base, J lost 2 bases, and 8 bases stayed unmatched. The CDR3 totals 16 residues. Germline V lookup: CDR1 SGDLS, CDR2 YYNGEE. Here the CDR3 DNA reads TGTGCCAGCAGCGTATGGGAGACAGGGGATCCCTACGAGCAGTACTTC. Protein: CASSVWETGDPYEQYF.

V gene TRBV19 combines with J gene TRBJ2-2, with 7 bases matching TRBD1. CDR1 and CDR2 from the germline V gene are LNHDA and SQIVND (reference sequence). V shed 9 bases and J 5 bases; nucleotides not matched to a gene: 0. The CDR3 runs 11 residues. The CDR3 nucleotides are TGTGCCAGACAGGGGACCGGGGAGCTGTTTTTT. Its protein product is CARQGTGELFF.

The rearrangement links TRBV9 to TRBJ2-5; a weak D match, TRBD1 (5 bases). There are 15 residues in the CDR3. Trimming removed 0 bases at V and 4 bases at J, with 13 bases between. The V gene's germline CDR1 is SGDLS and CDR2 YYNGEE. CDR3 in amino acids: CASSVVGRARETQYF. The CDR3 DNA is TGTGCCAGCAGCGTAGTAGGCAGGGCTCGAGAGACCCAGTACTTC.

This chain links TRBV29-1 with TRBJ1-2, with D possibly matching TRBD1 (6 bases). The CDR3 is 15 residues long. The V and J ends lost 0 bases and 2 bases respectively, with 13 bases between them. Germline CDR1 is SQVTM and CDR2 is ANQGSEA. Here the CDR3 DNA reads TGCAGCGTTGAAGATTTAAGGGGGTCCAACTATGGCTACACCTTC. Its translation is CSVEDLRGSNYGYTF.

A note on this clone: The same CDR3 also results from other DNA sequences found in this sample. V gene TRBV4-3 combines with J gene TRBJ2-3, with 10 bases identical to TRBD2. CDR3 size: 16 residues. V shed 0 bases and J 1 base; nucleotides not matched to a gene: 1. CDR1 and CDR2 from the germline V gene are LGHNA and YSLEER. CDR3 sequence reads: CASSQDLAGGTDTQYF. CDR3 nucleotides: TGCGCCAGCAGCCAAGATCTAGCGGGAGGCACAGATACGCAGTATTTT.

This clone appeared once. V is TRBV19 and J is TRBJ2-6; 7 bases are a match to TRBD2. The CDR3 totals 17 residues. Germline CDR1 reads LNHDA; CDR2 reads SQIVND (reference sequence). Trimming cost V 1 base and J 1 base; bases outside gene matches: 4. As DNA, the CDR3 is TGTGCCAGTAGTATAGGGCGGGGGACTTCTGGGGCCAACGTCCTGACTTTC. This encodes CASSIGRGTSGANVLTF.

The rearrangement joins TRBV19 to TRBJ1-4; 9 bases align to TRBD1. CDR3 length equals 14 residues. Germline assignment: CDR1 LNHDA and CDR2 SQIVND (reference sequence). V gave up 7 bases and J gave up 8 bases; unmatched junction bases: 8. The CDR3 DNA reads TGTGCCAGTACCTTACAGGGGGCAGCGGAAAAACTGTTTTTT. Translation: CASTLQGAAEKLFF.

This chain links TRBV2 with TRBJ2-7; D is unresolved. There are 11 residues in the CDR3. The germline CDR1 and CDR2 sequences are SNHLY and FYNNEI. With 5 bases removed from V and 4 bases from J, the gap between germline ends came to 6 bases. DNA of the CDR3: TGTGCCAGCAGTTTCTATTACGAGCAGTACTTC. Residues: CASSFYYEQYF.

This clone was observed a few times. The chain carries TRBV3-1 (or the pseudogene TRBV3-2) and TRBJ2-4; D is unclear. The V gene lost 2 bases and the J gene lost 9 bases, with 11 bases spanning the gap. Germline loops: CDR1 LGHDT, CDR2 YNNKEL (reference sequence). This CDR3 comprises 13 residues. The CDR3 spells CASSQTSVGIQYF. DNA for the CDR3: TGTGCCAGCAGCCAAACGAGCGTCGGCATTCAGTACTTC.

The CDR3 is CASSETSGRAGEQFF. DNA of the CDR3: TGCGCCAGCAGCGAGACTAGCGGGAGGGCCGGTGAGCAGTTCTTC. The chain uses TRBV4-3 and TRBJ2-1; the match to TRBD2 covers 14 bases. The CDR3 runs to 15 residues. V was pared by 5 bases and J by 9 bases, with 6 bases of the junction left unmatched. Germline V gene data show CDR1 as LGHNA and CDR2 as YSLEER.

The rearrangement uses TRBV15 and TRBJ2-1, with D possibly matching TRBD2 (5 bases). Looked up from germline, CDR1 is LNHNV and CDR2 is YYDKDF (reference sequence). The CDR3 runs to 13 residues. Trimming removed 5 bases at V and 5 bases at J, with 10 bases between. The chain's CDR3 is CATSRTRNNEQFF. The CDR3 DNA reads TGTGCCACCAGCCGTACTAGAAACAATGAGCAGTTCTTC.

This sequence joins TRBV18 and TRBJ2-7, with 9 bases fitting TRBD1. Unmatched junction bases numbered 5, after V lost 4 bases and J lost 7 bases. The length of the CDR3 is 13 residues. The germline CDR1 and CDR2 sequences are KGHSH and LQKENI. CDR3 protein: CASSQQGAGEQYF. Written as DNA, the CDR3 is TGTGCCAGCTCACAACAGGGGGCCGGGGAGCAGTACTTC. The whole variable domain, filled in from reference TRBV18 and TRBJ2-7, reads NAGVMQNPRHLVRRRGQEARLRCSPMKGHSHVYWYRQLPEEGLKFMVYLQKENIIDESGMPKERFSAEFPKEGPSILRIQQVVRGDSAAYFCASSQQGAGEQYFGPGTRLTVT.

V is TRBV9 and J is TRBJ1-2; 7 positions match TRBD1. V was clipped by 4 bases and J by 4 bases; unmatched bases: 10. CDR3 length equals 15 residues. Germline CDR1 SGDLS, CDR2 YYNGEE. This CDR3 is CASSKQGPITYGYTF. For the CDR3, the DNA is TGTGCCAGCAGCAAACAGGGGCCTATCACCTATGGCTACACCTTC.

The chain joins TRBV9 to TRBJ2-2; D is possibly TRBD2 (6 bases). V was clipped by 4 bases and J by 2 bases, with 15 bases between them. There are 16 residues in the CDR3. The germline V gene has CDR1 SGDLS and CDR2 YYNGEE. The CDR3 bases are TGTGCCAGCAGCACAACTAGCTATAGTAACACCGGGGAGCTGTTTTTT. It is translated as CASSTTSYSNTGELFF.

This chain joins TRBV4-2 and TRBJ2-5; 11 bases align to TRBD2. CDR3 size: 18 residues. Trimming took 5 bases from V and 0 from J; bases not matched to a gene: 11. Looked up from germline, CDR1 is LGHNA and CDR2 is YNFKEQ. CDR3 residues: CASSSRLAGISYQETQYF. CDR3 bases: TGTGCCAGCAGCTCGCGACTAGCGGGAATATCGTACCAAGAGACCCAGTACTTC.

V and J are TRBV6-1 and TRBJ1-2, with D possibly being TRBD1 (6 bases). The germline V gene encodes CDR1 MNHNS and CDR2 SASEGT. The CDR3 contains 15 residues. The germline V and J ends were trimmed by 2 bases and 0 bases, with 10 bases remaining between them. The CDR3 DNA reads TGTGCCAGCAGTGAATGGGGGCGCGCTAACTATGGCTACACCTTC. It translates to CASSEWGRANYGYTF.